The TCR beta chain under discussion was sequenced for a study of neurological immune-mediated disorders. Whole-study results and caveats: It was the repertoires of 18 of 34 multiple sclerosis patients that phylogenetic grouping placed in one related-CDR3 cluster, which is a possible signature. Healthy controls had more TCR clonal expansion than multiple sclerosis, which showed the least, whereas HTLV-1-associated myelopathy showed the most.

In this sample, this clonotype turned up many times. Its specificity is unknown. V dropped 4 bases and J dropped 5; count of bases not matched to a gene: 9. There are 16 residues in the CDR3. CDR1 is SGHDT, CDR2 YYEEEE, per germline. A total of 2 million PBMCs stored at -80 degrees C provided the unsorted libraries. It was by 5'RACE with 10-nucleotide random UMIs that the cDNA was made. TCRdb re-analysed the 5' RACE reads in MiXCR, keeping a single row per CDR3 protein. The sample has 66,000 or so distinct CDR3 sequences; 4.5% are singletons. The chain is built from TRBV5-6 and TRBJ1-2; 12 bases are shared with TRBD1. The TCR sequence derives from a man under 40 with multiple sclerosis. Sequencing used PBMCs. The CDR3 reads CASSDGTGGAWYGYTF. The CDR3, as DNA: TGTGCCAGCAGCGACGGGACAGGGGGCGCTTGGTATGGCTACACCTTC.